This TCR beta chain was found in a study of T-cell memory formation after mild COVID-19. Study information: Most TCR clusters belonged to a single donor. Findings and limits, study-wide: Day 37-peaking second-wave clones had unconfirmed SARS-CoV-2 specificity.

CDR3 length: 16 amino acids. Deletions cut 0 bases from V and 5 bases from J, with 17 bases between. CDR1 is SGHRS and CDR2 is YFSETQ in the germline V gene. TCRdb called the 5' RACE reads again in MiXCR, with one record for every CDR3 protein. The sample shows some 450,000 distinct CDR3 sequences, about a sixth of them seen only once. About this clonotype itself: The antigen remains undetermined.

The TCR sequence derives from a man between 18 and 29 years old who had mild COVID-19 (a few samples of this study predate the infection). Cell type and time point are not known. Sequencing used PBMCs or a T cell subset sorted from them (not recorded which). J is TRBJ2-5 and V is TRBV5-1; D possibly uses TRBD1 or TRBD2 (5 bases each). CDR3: CASSLGAAWGIETQYF. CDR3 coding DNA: TGCGCCAGCAGCTTGGGAGCAGCGTGGGGGATCGAGACCCAGTACTTC.